These 14 T cell receptor beta chains came from one sample sequenced in a study of regulatory dendritic cells for organ transplantation (dated by TCRdb to about 2017). Library creation used the immunoSEQ multiplex PCR assay. As stored in TCRdb, this immuneACCESS dataset retains in-frame rearrangements with V and J assigned. A fraction of the clones does not appear; measured against another copy, unresolved V genes explain less than half of the discrepancy, and the remainder lacks a known reason. Across this sample there are tens of thousands of clones, with roughly 85% seen only once. Of the sample, roughly 2.2% falls within the top ten clones. The specimen sequenced was memory CD4+ T cells from blood. The sample's cell subset or site label, decoded: CD45RO+ memory T cells. The source of these receptors is a human donor in good health.

The CDR3 nucleotides read TGTGCCAGCAACCCTGGGGCCAGGGCCCCGAACACCGGGGAGCTGTTTTTT. This translates into CASNPGARAPNTGELFF. This chain uses TRBV7-9 with TRBJ2-2, with TRBD1 as a possible D gene (5 bases). The CDR3 totals 17 residues. The germline V and J ends were trimmed by 7 bases and 0 bases, with 18 bases remaining between them. CDR1 and CDR2 from the germline V gene are SEHNR and FQNEAQ (reference sequence).

The rearrangement joins TRBV7-9 to TRBJ2-3, with 14 bases matching TRBD2. The CDR3 has 13 residues. Trimming removed 5 bases from V and 14 bases from J; junction bases left unmatched: 6. Germline V lookup: CDR1 SEHNR, CDR2 FQNEAQ (reference sequence). CDR3 sequence reads: CASSPGLAGAPYF. DNA of the CDR3: TGTGCCAGCAGCCCGGGACTAGCGGGAGCCCCGTATTTT.

The V and J genes are TRBV12-2 and TRBJ2-7. TRBV12-2 is recorded as a pseudogene. This CDR3 has 13 amino acids. In DNA, the CDR3 is TGTGCAACCGGACGACAGACTACCTACGAGCAGTACTTC. Translation: CATGRQTTYEQYF.

The V gene is TRBV2, the J gene TRBJ2-7; TRBD1 aligns across 7 bases. The CDR3 spans 14 residues. Germline V gene data show CDR1 as SNHLY and CDR2 as FYNNEI. V lost 3 bases and J lost 4; bases outside the gene matches: 6. DNA for the CDR3: TGTGCCAGCAGTGAGCAGGGGGTTTTTTACGAGCAGTACTTC. Translated, it gives CASSEQGVFYEQYF.

This clone was observed a handful of times. The J gene is TRBJ2-2, the V gene TRBV7-3; D is undetermined. Trimming left V 2 bases short and J 3 bases short, with 4 bases between. Germline V lookup: CDR1 SGHTA, CDR2 FQGTGA. The CDR3 totals 13 residues. CDR3 protein: CASSLWDTGELFF. The DNA of the CDR3 is TGTGCCAGCAGCTTATGGGACACCGGGGAGCTGTTTTTT.

This clone was observed a few times. The chain carries TRBV2 and TRBJ1-5; D uncertain. This CDR3 comprises 11 residues. CDR1 and CDR2 from the germline V gene are SNHLY and FYNNEI. Deletions cut 8 bases from V and 5 bases from J, with 7 bases between. CDR3 DNA: TGTGCCAGCTCAAGGGATCAGCCCCAGCATTTT. The encoded protein is CASSRDQPQHF.

The rearrangement links TRBV27 to TRBJ2-6, with D uncertain. V lost 5 bases and J 4 bases, leaving 18 bases between the germline ends. The CDR3 length is 17 residues. Per the germline V gene, CDR1 is MNHEY and CDR2 is SMNVEV (reference sequence). DNA for the CDR3: TGTGCCAGCAGTCCAAACTTTCACAGAACCGGGGCCAACGTCCTGACTTTC. This translates into CASSPNFHRTGANVLTF.

J is TRBJ2-1 and V is TRBV10-2; D uncertain. The germline V gene has CDR1 WSHSY and CDR2 SAAADI. V lost 3 bases, J lost 10 bases, and 19 bases lay in between. CDR3 size: 15 residues. The CDR3 is CASSDSSSSPREQFF. CDR3 nucleotide sequence: TGCGCCAGCAGTGATTCCTCCTCCTCTCCACGGGAGCAGTTCTTC.

This clone appeared a few times. CDR3 nucleotides: TGTGCCAGCAGCCCCGGGGGGGGCAGAGGCGGAAACACCATATATTTT. Its translation is CASSPGGGRGGNTIYF. J is TRBJ1-3 and V is TRBV14; tentative D call: TRBD1 (6 bases). Germline CDR1 SGHDN, CDR2 FVKESK. Trimming left V 4 bases short and J 4 bases short, with 17 bases between. This CDR3 region has 16 residues.

This chain links TRBV27 with TRBJ2-1; D remains ambiguous. Germline V lookup: CDR1 MNHEY, CDR2 SMNVEV (reference sequence). The CDR3 loop spans 11 amino acids. V was cut by 8 bases and J by 5 bases, with 7 bases left in between. This chain's CDR3 is CASGRNNEQFF. As DNA, the CDR3 is TGTGCCAGCGGCAGAAACAATGAGCAGTTCTTC.

V is TRBV9 and J is TRBJ1-3; tentatively, D is TRBD1 (5 bases). The CDR3 has 17 amino acids. CDR1 is SGDLS, CDR2 YYNGEE, per germline. Trimming took 0 bases from V and 2 from J, leaving 15 bases between them. Here the CDR3 reads CASSVGRPGKTGNTIYF. In DNA, the CDR3 is TGTGCCAGCAGCGTAGGGAGGCCAGGGAAGACTGGAAACACCATATATTTT.

The CDR3 DNA sequence: TGTGCCAGCAGATATAACACAGATACGCAGTATTTT. The encoded protein is CASRYNTDTQYF. The V call is TRBV7-9, the J call TRBJ2-3; D not certain. The CDR3 has 12 amino acids. V gave up 6 bases and J gave up 2 bases, with 6 bases separating them. Germline V lookup: CDR1 SEHNR, CDR2 FQNEAQ (reference sequence).

The chain links TRBV2 to TRBJ2-7; D perhaps matches TRBD1 (6 bases). This CDR3 region has 17 residues. Germline V gene data show CDR1 as SNHLY and CDR2 as FYNNEI. V lost 4 bases and J lost 5, with 24 bases in between. The CDR3 coding sequence is TGTGCCAGCAGTGTATTCGTGTATGGGCAGGGGACGAACGAGCAGTACTTC. Amino acid sequence: CASSVFVYGQGTNEQYF.

The chain carries TRBV28 and TRBJ2-1, with D unclear. With 5 bases removed from V and 8 bases from J, the gap between germline ends came to 19 bases. Looked up from germline, CDR1 is MDHEN and CDR2 is SYDVKM. The CDR3 covers 15 residues. The CDR3 protein is CASSTRKGISDEQFF. The DNA for the CDR3 is TGTGCCAGCAGTACAAGGAAAGGGATAAGCGATGAGCAGTTCTTC.